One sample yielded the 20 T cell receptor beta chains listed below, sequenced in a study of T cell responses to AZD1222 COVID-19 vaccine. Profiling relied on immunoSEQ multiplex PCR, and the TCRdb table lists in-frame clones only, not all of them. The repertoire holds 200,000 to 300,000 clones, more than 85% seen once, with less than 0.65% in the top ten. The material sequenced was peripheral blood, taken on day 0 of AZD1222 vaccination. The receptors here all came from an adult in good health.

DNA for the CDR3: TGTGCCAGCAGCCCGGAGGGGACAGGGCGCGAAAAACTGTTTTTT. Protein sequence: CASSPEGTGREKLFF. The chain uses TRBV11-1 and TRBJ1-4, with 9 bases fitting TRBD1. CDR1 and CDR2 (germline): SGHAT, FQDESV (reference sequence). The J segment lost 8 bases and the V segment lost 5 bases, leaving 9 bases of the junction unmatched. This CDR3 contains 15 residues.

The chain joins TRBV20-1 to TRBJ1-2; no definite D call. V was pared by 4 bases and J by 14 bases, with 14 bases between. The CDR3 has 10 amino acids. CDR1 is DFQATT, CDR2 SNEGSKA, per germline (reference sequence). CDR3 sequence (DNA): TGCAGTGCTAATAATCCCCGGGTTACCTTC. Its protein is CSANNPRVTF.

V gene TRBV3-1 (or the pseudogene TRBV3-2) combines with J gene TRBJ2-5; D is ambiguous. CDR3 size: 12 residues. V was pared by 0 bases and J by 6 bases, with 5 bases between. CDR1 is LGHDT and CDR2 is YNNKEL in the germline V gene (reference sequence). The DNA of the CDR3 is TGTGCCAGCAGCCAAGAAGGGCAGACCCAGTACTTC. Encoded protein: CASSQEGQTQYF.

Written as DNA, the CDR3 is TGCGCCAGCAGCCTTGACCCGGCGGGGGGCTCCTACGAGCAGTACTTC. Amino acid sequence: CASSLDPAGGSYEQYF. The chain joins TRBV4-1 to TRBJ2-7; 8 nucleotides align to TRBD2. J lost 0 bases, V lost 4 bases, and 8 bases had no gene match. CDR1 and CDR2 from the germline V gene are MGHRA and YSYEKL. CDR3 size: 16 residues.

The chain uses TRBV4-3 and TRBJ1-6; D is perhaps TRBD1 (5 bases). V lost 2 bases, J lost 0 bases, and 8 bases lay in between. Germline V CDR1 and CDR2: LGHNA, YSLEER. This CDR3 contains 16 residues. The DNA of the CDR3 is TGCGCCAGCAGCCAATCAGGGAGCTCCTATAATTCACCCCTCCACTTT. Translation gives CASSQSGSSYNSPLHF.

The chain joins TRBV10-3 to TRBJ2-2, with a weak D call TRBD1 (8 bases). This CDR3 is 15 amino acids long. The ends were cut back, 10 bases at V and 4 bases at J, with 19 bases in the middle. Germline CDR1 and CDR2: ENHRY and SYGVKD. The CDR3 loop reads CATNGQGGFTGELFF. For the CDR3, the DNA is TGTGCCACGAACGGACAGGGAGGGTTCACCGGGGAGCTGTTTTTT.

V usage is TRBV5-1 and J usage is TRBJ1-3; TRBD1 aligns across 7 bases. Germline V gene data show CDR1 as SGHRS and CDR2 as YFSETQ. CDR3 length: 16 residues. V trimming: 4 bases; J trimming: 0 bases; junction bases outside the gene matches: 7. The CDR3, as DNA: TGCGCCAGCAGCCCGGACAGGTTCTTCTCTGGAAACACCATATATTTT. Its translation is CASSPDRFFSGNTIYF.

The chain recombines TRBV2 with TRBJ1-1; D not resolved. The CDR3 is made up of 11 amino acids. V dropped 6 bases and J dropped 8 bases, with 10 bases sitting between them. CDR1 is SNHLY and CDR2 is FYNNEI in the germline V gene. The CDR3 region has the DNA TGTGCCAGCAGGACAAATGAAGAAGCTTTCTTT. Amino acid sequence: CASRTNEEAFF.

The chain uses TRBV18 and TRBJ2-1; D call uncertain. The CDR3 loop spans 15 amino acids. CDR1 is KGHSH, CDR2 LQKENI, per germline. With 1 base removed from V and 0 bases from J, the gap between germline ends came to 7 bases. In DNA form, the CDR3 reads TGTGCCAGCTCACCACGGATGAGCTCCTACAATGAGCAGTTCTTC. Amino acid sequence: CASSPRMSSYNEQFF.

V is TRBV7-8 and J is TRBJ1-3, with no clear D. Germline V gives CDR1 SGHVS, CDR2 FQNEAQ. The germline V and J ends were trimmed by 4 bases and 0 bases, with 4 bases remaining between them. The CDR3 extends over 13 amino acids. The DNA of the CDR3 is TGTGCCAGCAGCTCCGGCTCTGGAAACACCATATATTTT. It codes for CASSSGSGNTIYF.

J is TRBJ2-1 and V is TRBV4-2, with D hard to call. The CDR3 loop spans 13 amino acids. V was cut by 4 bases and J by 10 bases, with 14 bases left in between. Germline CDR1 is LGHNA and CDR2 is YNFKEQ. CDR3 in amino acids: CASSPRTDQEQFF. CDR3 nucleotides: TGTGCCAGCAGCCCCCGGACGGATCAGGAGCAGTTCTTC.

The CDR3 region is CASSFEGSYEQYF. The CDR3 DNA is TGTGCCAGCAGCTTTGAGGGTTCCTACGAGCAGTACTTC. The chain links TRBV7-8 to TRBJ2-7; weak D call: TRBD2 (5 bases). The CDR3 totals 13 residues. Between the trimmed V and J ends, which lost 3 bases and 1 base, there was a span of 7 bases. CDR1 and CDR2 (germline): SGHVS, FQNEAQ. The full variable domain, with the rest looked up from reference TRBV7-8 and TRBJ2-7, is GAGVSQSPRYKVAKRGQDVALRCDPISGHVSLFWYQQALGQGPEFLTYFQNEAQLDKSGLPSDRFFAERPEGSVSTLKIQRTQQEDSAVYLCASSFEGSYEQYFGPGTRLTVT.

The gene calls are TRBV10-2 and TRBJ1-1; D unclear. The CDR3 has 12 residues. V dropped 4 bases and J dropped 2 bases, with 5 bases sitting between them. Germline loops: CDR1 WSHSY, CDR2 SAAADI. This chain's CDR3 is CASSVTNTEAFF. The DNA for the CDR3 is TGCGCCAGCAGTGTTACCAACACTGAAGCTTTCTTT.

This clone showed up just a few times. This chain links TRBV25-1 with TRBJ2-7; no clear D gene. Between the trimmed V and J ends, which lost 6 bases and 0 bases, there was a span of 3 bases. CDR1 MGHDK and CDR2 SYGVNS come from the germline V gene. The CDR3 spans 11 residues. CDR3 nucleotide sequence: TGTGCCAGCAGCAACTCCTACGAGCAGTACTTC. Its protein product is CASSNSYEQYF.

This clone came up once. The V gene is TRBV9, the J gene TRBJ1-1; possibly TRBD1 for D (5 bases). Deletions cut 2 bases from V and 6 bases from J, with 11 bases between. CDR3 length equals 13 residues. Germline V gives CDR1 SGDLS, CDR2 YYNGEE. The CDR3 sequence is CASSVGGAAEAFF. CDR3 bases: TGTGCCAGCAGCGTGGGCGGGGCCGCTGAAGCTTTCTTT.

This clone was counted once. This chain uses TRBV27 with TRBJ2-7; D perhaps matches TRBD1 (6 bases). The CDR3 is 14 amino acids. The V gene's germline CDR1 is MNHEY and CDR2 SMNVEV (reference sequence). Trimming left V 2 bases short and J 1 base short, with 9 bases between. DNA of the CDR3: TGTGCCAGCAGTTTACGGGACACGTCCTACGAGCAGTACTTC. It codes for CASSLRDTSYEQYF.

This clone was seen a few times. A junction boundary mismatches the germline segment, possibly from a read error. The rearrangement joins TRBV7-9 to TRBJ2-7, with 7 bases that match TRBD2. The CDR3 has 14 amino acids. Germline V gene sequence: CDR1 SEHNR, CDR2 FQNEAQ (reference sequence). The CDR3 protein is CASSFGGSSNEQYF. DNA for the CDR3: TGTGCCAGCAGCTTTGGCGGGAGCTCCAACGAGCAGTACTTC. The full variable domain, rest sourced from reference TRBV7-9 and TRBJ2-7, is DTGVSQNPRHKITKRGQNVTFRCDPISEHNRLYWYRQTLGQGPEFLTYFQNEAQLEKSRLLSDRFSAERPKGSFSTLEIQRTEQGDSAMYLCASSFGGSSNEQYFGPGTRLTVT.

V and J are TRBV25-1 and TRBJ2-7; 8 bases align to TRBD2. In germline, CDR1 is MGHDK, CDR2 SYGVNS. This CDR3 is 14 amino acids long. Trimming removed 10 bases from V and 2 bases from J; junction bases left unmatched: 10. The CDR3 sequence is CATSEAGGPYEQYF. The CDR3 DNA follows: TGTGCCACCTCTGAGGCGGGGGGCCCCTACGAGCAGTACTTC.

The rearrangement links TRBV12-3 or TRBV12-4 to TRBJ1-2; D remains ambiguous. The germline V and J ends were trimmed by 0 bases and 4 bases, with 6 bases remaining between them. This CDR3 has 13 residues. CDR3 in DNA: TGTGCCAGCAGTTTAGCGCGGGTCTATGGCTACACCTTC. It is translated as CASSLARVYGYTF.

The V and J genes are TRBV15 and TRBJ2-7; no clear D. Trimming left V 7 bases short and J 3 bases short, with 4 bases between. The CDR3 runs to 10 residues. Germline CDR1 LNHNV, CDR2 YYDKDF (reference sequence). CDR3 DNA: TGTGCCACCATCAACTACGAGCAGTACTTC. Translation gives CATINYEQYF.